The 25 T cell receptor beta chains given below trace back to one sample, sequenced in a study of blood T cell repertoires in COVID-19. Clones were read by immunoSEQ multiplex PCR, and TCRdb kept only the in-frame ones, dropping some. This sample has around 250,000 clones; roughly nine tenths occur once, and the top ten carry 0.95% to 1.5%. The material sequenced was PBMCs or T cells enriched from blood (not recorded which). The receptors shown here come from a human donor in a cohort exposed to, infected with or recovered from COVID-19 (not recorded which). The donor label of this sample is uncertain.

This chain uses TRBV18 with TRBJ2-6; TRBD1 might be the D (5 bases). The CDR3 runs 17 residues. Germline-derived CDR1 and CDR2 are KGHSH and LQKENI. The V and J ends lost 6 bases and 1 base respectively, with 16 bases between them. The CDR3 reads CASSTNRLLSGANVLTF. CDR3 nucleotides: TGTGCCAGCTCTACGAACAGGCTGCTATCTGGGGCCAACGTCCTGACTTTC.

This clone was counted a single time. The chain combines TRBV24-1 with TRBJ2-2; TRBD1 agrees at 8 bases. The CDR3 totals 18 residues. From germline, CDR1 is KGHDR and CDR2 SFDVKD. V shed 6 bases and J 3 bases; nucleotides not matched to a gene: 14. In DNA form, the CDR3 reads TGTGCCACCAGTTTTAACCAGACAGGGGCGATAGACACCGGGGAGCTGTTTTTT. This encodes CATSFNQTGAIDTGELFF.

In DNA form, the CDR3 reads TGTGCCAGCAGTTACTCCCGGGCAGGGATAGGATCACCCCTCCACTTT. Its protein is CASSYSRAGIGSPLHF. The chain is built from TRBV6-5 and TRBJ1-6, with D possibly matching TRBD1 (5 bases). V shed 0 bases and J shed 10 bases, with 16 bases lying between them. CDR1 and CDR2 from the germline V gene are MNHEY and SVGAGI. CDR3 length: 16 residues.

The gene calls are TRBV5-1 and TRBJ2-2, with TRBD1 identical over 8 bases. Germline CDR1 is SGHRS and CDR2 is YFSETQ. The junction had 6 bases not matched to a gene; V was cut back by 0 bases and J by 2 bases. This CDR3 is 17 amino acids long. The CDR3 bases are TGCGCCAGCAGCTTGGCCAGGGGGCCCATCAACACCGGGGAGCTGTTTTTT. Translation gives CASSLARGPINTGELFF. Full variable domain (outside the CDR3, taken from reference TRBV5-1 and TRBJ2-2): KAGVTQTPRYLIKTRGQQVTLSCSPISGHRSVSWYQQTPGQGLQFLFEYFSETQRNKGNFPGRFSGRQFSNSRSEMNVSTLELGDSALYLCASSLARGPINTGELFFGEGSRLTVL.

This rearrangement joins TRBV7-7 to TRBJ2-7; 7 bases align to TRBD1. The CDR3 is 14 amino acids. The junction had 4 bases not matched to a gene; V was cut back by 5 bases and J by 0 bases. Germline CDR1 reads SSHAT; CDR2 reads FNYEAQ (reference sequence). For the CDR3, the DNA is TGTGCCAGCAGCCTCCGGGACAGCTCCTACGAGCAGTACTTC. The encoded protein is CASSLRDSSYEQYF.

The chain combines TRBV7-3 with TRBJ2-2, with D possibly being TRBD1 (6 bases). The CDR3 runs to 15 residues. CDR1 and CDR2 from the germline V gene are SGHTA and FQGTGA. The V and J ends lost 1 base and 7 bases respectively, with 13 bases between them. The CDR3 reads CASSLIGTSGGELFF. CDR3 in DNA: TGTGCCAGCAGCTTAATCGGGACATCGGGCGGGGAGCTGTTTTTT.

V usage is TRBV7-9 and J usage is TRBJ1-1; D is ambiguous. The CDR3 spans 14 residues. From germline, CDR1 is SEHNR and CDR2 FQNEAQ (reference sequence). With 0 bases removed from V and 7 bases from J, the gap between germline ends came to 12 bases. As DNA, the CDR3 is TGTGCCAGCAGCTTAGCCCCGATCCCAGATGAAGCTTTCTTT. This encodes CASSLAPIPDEAFF.

V gene TRBV5-6 combines with J gene TRBJ2-5; 9 bases line up with TRBD1. Germline lookup yields CDR1 SGHDT and CDR2 YYEEEE. V lost 1 base and J lost 1; bases outside the gene matches: 2. CDR3 length: 15 residues. DNA for the CDR3: TGTGCCAGCAGCTTGTGGGGACAGGGCCAAGAGACCCAGTACTTC. Amino acid sequence: CASSLWGQGQETQYF.

The chain is built from TRBV5-4 and TRBJ1-2; D ambiguous. The CDR3 has 14 residues. Looked up from germline, CDR1 is SGHNT and CDR2 is YYREEE (reference sequence). Trimming removed 2 bases from V and 5 bases from J, with 13 bases in between. CDR3 sequence reads: CASSLDSLRYGYTF. In DNA, the CDR3 is TGTGCCAGCAGCTTAGACTCACTGCGGTATGGCTACACCTTC.

The rearrangement links TRBV30 to TRBJ2-7; perhaps TRBD2 as D (6 bases). Trimming pared 0 bases from V and 7 bases from J, leaving 16 bases between. The germline V gene encodes CDR1 GTSNPN and CDR2 SVGIG (reference sequence). This CDR3 has 14 amino acids. The CDR3 nucleotides are TGTGCCTGGAGTGTAGGGACTCTCAATGCGGAGCAGTACTTC. Translating it yields CAWSVGTLNAEQYF.

This chain links TRBV19 with TRBJ2-7; a possible D gene is TRBD2 (6 bases). This CDR3 contains 14 residues. V lost 5 bases and J 6 bases, leaving 17 bases between the germline ends. Germline assignment: CDR1 LNHDA and CDR2 SQIVND (reference sequence). CDR3 sequence (DNA): TGTGCCAGTAGTCACGGGACTCCAGACGGCGAGCAGTACTTC. Protein product: CASSHGTPDGEQYF.

The rearrangement uses TRBV7-8 and TRBJ1-5; TRBD1 might be the D (6 bases). CDR3 length: 15 residues. Per the germline V gene, CDR1 is SGHVS and CDR2 is FQNEAQ. V was clipped by 5 bases and J by 3 bases, with 14 bases between them. CDR3 in DNA: TGTGCCAGCAGCCCACAGGGATTCGTCAATCAGCCCCAGCATTTT. Residues: CASSPQGFVNQPQHF.

V and J are TRBV11-3 and TRBJ1-1; a possible D gene is TRBD1 (5 bases). V shed 5 bases and J shed 8 bases, with 15 bases lying between them. CDR1 is SGHNT and CDR2 is YENEEA in the germline V gene. The CDR3 runs 13 residues. The CDR3 loop is CASSPSRGREAFF. DNA of the CDR3: TGTGCCAGCAGCCCATCCCGGGGGAGAGAAGCTTTCTTT.

V usage is TRBV5-6 and J usage is TRBJ1-4; TRBD1 might be the D (6 bases). V lost 4 bases and J 0 bases, leaving 13 bases between the germline ends. Germline V gene lookup returns CDR1 SGHDT and CDR2 YYEEEE. The CDR3 consists of 16 residues. CDR3 residues: CASSQKGGTTNEKLFF. DNA for the CDR3: TGTGCCAGCAGCCAAAAGGGGGGGACAACTAATGAAAAACTGTTTTTT.

In this sample, this clone turned up a few times. The genes are TRBV25-1 and TRBJ1-3, with D unclear. Germline-derived CDR1 and CDR2 are MGHDK and SYGVNS. With 10 bases removed from V and 2 bases from J, the gap between germline ends came to 12 bases. The CDR3 has 13 amino acids. The CDR3 sequence is CATENLAGNTIYF. DNA of the CDR3: TGTGCCACCGAGAACCTCGCTGGAAACACCATATATTTT.

The chain has TRBV19 and TRBJ2-3; 8 nucleotides line up with TRBD1. With 4 bases clipped from V and 2 bases from J, the junction kept 5 bases outside the gene matches. This CDR3 contains 15 residues. Per germline, CDR1 LNHDA and CDR2 SQIVND (reference sequence). The CDR3 DNA reads TGTGCCAGTAGTAGCAGACAGGGGCCCACAGATACGCAGTATTTT. It specifies CASSSRQGPTDTQYF.

V and J are TRBV2 and TRBJ1-1, with D possibly TRBD1 on 6 matching bases. Germline V gives CDR1 SNHLY, CDR2 FYNNEI. V was pared by 2 bases and J by 4 bases, with 11 bases between. The CDR3 has 14 residues. This CDR3 is CASSEPNRATEAFF. In DNA, the CDR3 is TGTGCCAGCAGTGAACCTAACAGGGCCACTGAAGCTTTCTTT. The full variable domain, with the rest looked up from reference TRBV2 and TRBJ1-1, is EPEVTQTPSHQVTQMGQEVILRCVPISNHLYFYWYRQILGQKVEFLVSFYNNEISEKSEIFDDQFSVERPDGSNFTLKIRSTKLEDSAMYFCASSEPNRATEAFFGQGTRLTVV.

The chain employs TRBV9 and TRBJ1-6; D is undetermined. Looked up from germline, CDR1 is SGDLS and CDR2 is YYNGEE. Trimming removed 0 bases from V and 0 bases from J, with 7 bases in between. The CDR3 consists of 16 residues. The CDR3 sequence: CASSVAPSSYNSPLHF. DNA of the CDR3: TGTGCCAGCAGCGTAGCGCCGAGCTCCTATAATTCACCCCTCCACTTT.

The chain carries TRBV25-1 and TRBJ1-1; D perhaps matches TRBD1 (5 bases). Trimming cost V 1 base and J 6 bases, with 9 bases left between them. There are 13 residues in the CDR3. CDR1 is MGHDK and CDR2 is SYGVNS in the germline V gene. The CDR3 DNA reads as TGTGCCAGCAGTGAATTGACGACAGCTGAAGCTTTCTTT. Residues: CASSELTTAEAFF.

V and J are TRBV27 and TRBJ1-1; D might be TRBD1 (6 bases). Per the germline V gene, CDR1 is MNHEY and CDR2 is SMNVEV (reference sequence). Deletions cut 5 bases from V and 1 base from J, with 14 bases between. The CDR3 extends over 15 amino acids. For the CDR3, the DNA is TGTGCCAGCAGTCTCGAGGGACACCCGAACACTGAAGCTTTCTTT. Translation gives CASSLEGHPNTEAFF.

The genes are TRBV7-8 and TRBJ1-6; 7 bases are a match to TRBD1. Germline CDR1 reads SGHVS; CDR2 reads FQNEAQ. Trimming removed 5 bases from V and 7 bases from J; junction bases left unmatched: 2. CDR3 size: 13 residues. The chain's CDR3 is CASSGTANSPLHF. For the CDR3, the DNA is TGTGCCAGCAGCGGGACAGCAAATTCACCCCTCCACTTT.

This rearrangement joins TRBV28 to TRBJ1-6, with D unclear. From germline, CDR1 is MDHEN and CDR2 SYDVKM. The CDR3 covers 14 residues. Trimming pared 7 bases from V and 7 bases from J, leaving 14 bases between. CDR3 DNA sequence: TGTGCCAGCAACCCACCCGGGAGGAATTCACCCCTCCACTTT. This gives the protein CASNPPGRNSPLHF.

The V call is TRBV7-2, the J call TRBJ1-6, with a tentative D call TRBD1 (6 bases). This CDR3 comprises 14 residues. The ends were cut back, 1 base at V and 6 bases at J, with 7 bases in the middle. The germline CDR1 and CDR2 sequences are SGHTA and FQGNSA. CDR3 amino acids: CASSLGGGNSPLHF. The CDR3, as DNA: TGTGCCAGCAGCTTAGGAGGGGGTAATTCACCCCTCCACTTT.

The chain joins TRBV20-1 to TRBJ1-1; the D is unclear. CDR3 size: 10 residues. CDR1 and CDR2 from the germline V gene are DFQATT and SNEGSKA (reference sequence). V was cut by 7 bases and J by 3 bases, with 6 bases left in between. In DNA, the CDR3 is TGCAGTGGAGCCGACACTGAAGCTTTCTTT. It translates to CSGADTEAFF.

The chain carries TRBV4-2 and TRBJ2-5, with TRBD2 matching 13 bases. Germline V CDR1 and CDR2: LGHNA, YNFKEQ. V dropped 3 bases and J dropped 5; count of bases not matched to a gene: 3. The CDR3 is 15 residues long. The CDR3 region is CASSQTSGGIETQYF. DNA for the CDR3: TGTGCCAGCAGCCAGACTAGCGGGGGGATCGAGACCCAGTACTTC.